This T cell receptor (beta chain) derives from a study of blood T cell repertoires in COVID-19. Assay: immunoSEQ multiplex PCR; the TCRdb copy retains only in-frame clones and omits some. The sample yields 200,000 to 250,000 clones, around 80% seen once. Germline loops: CDR1 MNHEY, CDR2 SVGAGI. This CDR3 is 15 amino acids long. V was clipped by 8 bases and J by 0 bases; unmatched bases: 7. The sequenced material came from peripheral blood. The rearrangement joins TRBV6-5 to TRBJ1-3; 7 nucleotides align to TRBD1. The TCR originated in an older woman with acute or convalescent COVID-19. The CDR3 loop reads CASSEGAYSGNTIYF. The DNA of the CDR3 is TGTGCCAGCTCAGAGGGGGCATACTCTGGAAACACCATATATTTT.